This TCR beta chain is from a study of blood T cell repertoires in COVID-19. In the study's own analysis: Amplifying reference gene primers gave estimates of nucleated cell counts. The assay was immunoSEQ multiplex PCR, and TCRdb's table has in-frame clones only and misses some. That table furnishes V, J and clone size, whereas the DNA furnished D and trimming. The table records approximately 150,000 clones, around 80% of them present only once. Germline-derived CDR1 and CDR2 are SGHTA and FQGNSA. This CDR3 is built from 14 residues. Trimming took 2 bases from V and 5 from J, leaving 13 bases between them.

The chain carries TRBV7-2 and TRBJ2-7; perhaps TRBD1 as D (5 bases). This receptor was obtained from a man aged 50 to 59 with acute or convalescent COVID-19. Sequencing was carried out using peripheral blood. In DNA, the CDR3 is TGTGCCAGCAGCTTATACACAGGCGAACACGAGCAGTACTTC. This sequence encodes CASSLYTGEHEQYF.